Listed below are T cell receptor beta chains from one sample, sequenced in a study of CD8 T cells in ankylosing spondylitis. TCRdb re-derived calls from the 5' RACE reads in MiXCR, one entry per CDR3 protein. This sample has about 150,000 distinct CDR3 sequences, with under 35% found just once. Sequencing used synovial fluid, either unsorted or a sorted T cell fraction (not recorded which). The receptors come from a male donor with ankylosing spondylitis. Both conserved end residues are part of each CDR3. D genes are given only for firm matches. Expanded clones get a size class; other rows say once, few or many, or leave the size out.

V	D	size	J	DNA	CDR3
TRBV20-1	.	many	TRBJ2-7	TGCAGTGCTGGGGTGGAGTACGAGCAGTACTTC	CSAGVEYEQYF
TRBV7-3	.	.	TRBJ2-1	TGTGCCAGCAGCTTAATCGGGGGCGTTTGGAATGAGCAGTTCTTC	CASSLIGGVWNEQFF
TRBV4-2	.	many	TRBJ2-2	TGTGCCAGCAGCCACCCCGACAGGGCGGGAACCGGGGAGCTGTTTTTT	CASSHPDRAGTGELFF
TRBV13	TRBD2	few	TRBJ2-1	TGTGCCAGCAGCTTAGGGGCGGGGCGGGATAGCGGGGGCTACAATGAGCAGTTCTTC	CASSLGAGRDSGGYNEQFF
TRBV5-1	.	.	TRBJ1-2	TGCGCCAGCAGCCCATGGACAGAAGGTTATGGCTACACCTTC	CASSPWTEGYGYTF
TRBV7-9	TRBD1	few	TRBJ2-5	TGTGCCAGCAGTACGACAGGGGGGAAGACCCAGTACTTC	CASSTTGGKTQYF
TRBV30	.	few	TRBJ2-1	TGTGCTTGGACAGGGAGGGGGAATGAGCAGTTCTTC	CAWTGRGNEQFF
TRBV7-2	.	few	TRBJ2-1	TGTGCCAGCAGCGCCGCGAGCACGGGCTCCTACAATGAGCAGTTCTTC	CASSAASTGSYNEQFF
TRBV6-1	.	many	TRBJ2-1	TGTGCCAGCAGGACCACCTGGGACGGAGGCAATGAGCAGTTCTTC	CASRTTWDGGNEQFF
TRBV20-1	TRBD2	few	TRBJ2-7	TGCAGTGCTAGAGGGGGCCTAGCGGGGGGGTACGAGCAGTACTTC	CSARGGLAGGYEQYF
TRBV9	.	once	TRBJ2-1	TGTGCCAGCAGCGTCATCCCGGTAGGGAGCTCCTACAATGAGCAGTTCTTC	CASSVIPVGSSYNEQFF
TRBV20-1	TRBD1	few	TRBJ1-5	TGCAGTGCTAGTAAACAGGGGGCGCTCAATCAGCCCCAGCATTTT	CSASKQGALNQPQHF
TRBV27	.	once	TRBJ2-7	TGTGCCAGCAGTTTTATTTGGTCGCTTGATGGCAGGGGCGGCCACGAGCAGTACTTC	CASSFIWSLDGRGGHEQYF
TRBV7-2	TRBD1	.	TRBJ2-1	TGTGCCAGCAGCACAGACAGGGGGTCCTACAATGAGCAGTTCTTC	CASSTDRGSYNEQFF
TRBV3-1	TRBD2	few	TRBJ2-1	TGTGCCAGCAGCCGACCGGGACTAGCGGACAATGAGCAGTTCTTC	CASSRPGLADNEQFF
TRBV20-1	.	few	TRBJ2-6	TGCAGTGCTACATCTGGGGCCAACGTCCTGACTTTC	CSATSGANVLTF
TRBV27	TRBD2	many	TRBJ2-2	TGTGCCAGCAGTTTATTCCCTCCTATAGCGGGGGGGGGCACCGGGGAGCTGTTTTTT	CASSLFPPIAGGGTGELFF
TRBV7-9	TRBD1	few	TRBJ2-2	TGTGCCAGCAGCCCCCGGACAGGGATCGGGGAGCTGTTTTTT	CASSPRTGIGELFF
TRBV20-1	TRBD1	many	TRBJ2-5	TGCAGTGCCCGACCCCCTACCGGGACAGGGCGGGAGACCCAGTACTTC	CSARPPTGTGRETQYF
TRBV18	.	.	TRBJ1-1	TGTGCCAGCTCACCACCCTCCACGAACACTGAAGCTTTCTTT	CASSPPSTNTEAFF
TRBV6-1	.	.	TRBJ1-5	TGTGCCAGCAGTGATAGGGTTGAGCCCCAGCATTTT	CASSDRVEPQHF
TRBV20-1	.	few	TRBJ1-6	TGCAGTGCTGGAAAACAGCTCTCCACATATAATTCACCCCTCCACTTT	CSAGKQLSTYNSPLHF
TRBV7-9	.	.	TRBJ1-1	TGTGCCAGCAGCTTACCCCCTCGAGGAACTGAAGCTTTCTTT	CASSLPPRGTEAFF
TRBV20-1	.	many	TRBJ2-1	TGCAGTGCTGAACCGACAGGAAGGGGGGTTTACAATGAGCAGTTCTTC	CSAEPTGRGVYNEQFF
TRBV20-1	.	few	TRBJ1-2	TGCAGTGCTAGTTCGGCCCTGAGAGATGGCTACACCTTC	CSASSALRDGYTF
TRBV6-2/TRBV6-3	.	few	TRBJ1-1	TGTGCCAGCAGTTACCCGACAGGAGGCCGGACTGAAGCTTTCTTT	CASSYPTGGRTEAFF
TRBV20-1	.	many	TRBJ2-1	TGCAGTGGGACGAGGGGGGCCAGCTCCAATGAGCAGTTCTTC	CSGTRGASSNEQFF
TRBV27	TRBD2	few	TRBJ2-1	TGTGCCAGCAGTCCCAGACTTCGGACTAGCGGGGGCCCCTACAATGAGCAGTTCTTC	CASSPRLRTSGGPYNEQFF
TRBV7-2	.	few	TRBJ2-3	TGTGCCAGCAGCTTAGATTACCTTAGCACAGATACGCAGTATTTT	CASSLDYLSTDTQYF